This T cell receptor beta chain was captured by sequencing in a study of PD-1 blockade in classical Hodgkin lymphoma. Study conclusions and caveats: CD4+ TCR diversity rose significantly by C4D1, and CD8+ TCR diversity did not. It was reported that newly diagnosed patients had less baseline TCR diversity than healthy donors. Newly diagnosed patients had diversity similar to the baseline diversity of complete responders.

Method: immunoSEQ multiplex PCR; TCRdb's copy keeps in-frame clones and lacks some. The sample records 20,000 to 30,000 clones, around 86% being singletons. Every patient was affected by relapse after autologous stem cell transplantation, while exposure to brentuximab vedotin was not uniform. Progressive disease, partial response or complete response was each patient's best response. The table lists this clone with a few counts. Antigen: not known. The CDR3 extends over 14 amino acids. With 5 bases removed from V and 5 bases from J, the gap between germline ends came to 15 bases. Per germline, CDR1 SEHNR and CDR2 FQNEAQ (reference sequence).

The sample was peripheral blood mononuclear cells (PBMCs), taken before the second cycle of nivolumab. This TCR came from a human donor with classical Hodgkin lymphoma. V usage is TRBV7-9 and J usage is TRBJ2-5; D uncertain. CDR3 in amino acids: CASSPAGFSETQYF. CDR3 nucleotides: TGTGCCAGCAGCCCCGCAGGCTTCTCGGAGACCCAGTACTTC.